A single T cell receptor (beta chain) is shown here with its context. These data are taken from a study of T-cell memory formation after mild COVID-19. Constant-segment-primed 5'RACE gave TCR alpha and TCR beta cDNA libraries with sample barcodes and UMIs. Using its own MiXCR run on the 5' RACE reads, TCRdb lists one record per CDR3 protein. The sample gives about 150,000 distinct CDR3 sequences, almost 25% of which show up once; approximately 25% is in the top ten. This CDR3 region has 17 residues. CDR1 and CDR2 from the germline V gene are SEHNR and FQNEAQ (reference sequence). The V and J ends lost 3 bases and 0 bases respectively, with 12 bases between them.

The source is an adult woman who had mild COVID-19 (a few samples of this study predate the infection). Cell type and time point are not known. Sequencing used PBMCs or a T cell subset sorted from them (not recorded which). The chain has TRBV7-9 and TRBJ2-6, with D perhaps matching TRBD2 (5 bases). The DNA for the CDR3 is TGTGCCAGCAGCTTTGGCCGGGAACCCTCTGGGGCCAACGTCCTGACTTTC. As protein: CASSFGREPSGANVLTF.